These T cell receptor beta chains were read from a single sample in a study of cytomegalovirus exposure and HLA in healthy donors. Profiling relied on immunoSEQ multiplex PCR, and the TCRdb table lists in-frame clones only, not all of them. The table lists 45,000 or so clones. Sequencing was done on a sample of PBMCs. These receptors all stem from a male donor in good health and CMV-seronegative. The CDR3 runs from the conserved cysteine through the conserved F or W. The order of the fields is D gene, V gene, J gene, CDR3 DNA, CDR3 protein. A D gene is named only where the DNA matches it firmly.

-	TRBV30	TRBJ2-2	TGTGCCTGGAGTGTAAGGGGCACCGGGGAGCTGTTTTTT	CAWSVRGTGELFF
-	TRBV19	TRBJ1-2	TGTGCCAGTAGTCATAGGAGCTATGGCTACACCTTC	CASSHRSYGYTF
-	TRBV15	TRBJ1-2	TGTGCCACCAGCAAGGAGCGGGGCGGCTATGGCTACACCTTC	CATSKERGGYGYTF
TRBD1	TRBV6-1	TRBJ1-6	TGTGCCAGCAGTGCCCGAAGAGGGACAGGGGGCGCGTCACCCCTCCACTTT	CASSARRGTGGASPLHF
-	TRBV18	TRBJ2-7	TGTGCCAGCTCACCTAGCAGGGGTGGCGAGCAGTACTTC	CASSPSRGGEQYF
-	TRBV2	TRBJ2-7	TGTGCCCCGGGGAGGTCCGGCTACGAGCAGTACTTC	CAPGRSGYEQYF
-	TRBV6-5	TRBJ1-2	TGTGCCAGCAGCACCGAGCGGGTCTATGGCTACACCTTC	CASSTERVYGYTF
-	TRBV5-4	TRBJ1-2	TGTGCCAGCAGTTCAGACAGGCCACTCTACACCTTC	CASSSDRPLYTF
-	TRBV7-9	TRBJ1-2	TGTGCCAGCAGCTTAGACCGGTATGGCTACACCTTC	CASSLDRYGYTF
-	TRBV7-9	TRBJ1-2	TGTGCCAGCAGCTTAGGCTTTATCGGCCAACTGCGGGGCTACACCTTC	CASSLGFIGQLRGYTF
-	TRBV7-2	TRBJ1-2	TGTGCCAGCAGCTTAGCGTCATCCGGGAGTGGCTACACCTTC	CASSLASSGSGYTF
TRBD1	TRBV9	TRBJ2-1	TGTGCCAGCAGCAACCGGGACAGGGGGGACAATGAGCAGTTCTTC	CASSNRDRGDNEQFF
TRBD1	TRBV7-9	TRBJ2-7	TGTGCCAGCAGCCCCCCGGGACGACAGGGTTTGCCCAAGCAGTACTTC	CASSPPGRQGLPKQYF
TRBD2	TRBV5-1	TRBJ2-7	TGCGCCAGCAGCGGGACTAGCGGGGGAGCTCACTTC	CASSGTSGGAHF
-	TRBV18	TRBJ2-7	TGTGCCAGCTCACAAGCCGCAGGGGACGAGCAGTACTTC	CASSQAAGDEQYF
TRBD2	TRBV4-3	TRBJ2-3	TGCGCCAGCAGCCAATCCTTTGCGGGGGGGGTTCCAGATACGCAGTATTTT	CASSQSFAGGVPDTQYF
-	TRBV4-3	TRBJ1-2	TGCGCCAGCAGCCAAGAACTCGGGAGGGTAAGCTATGGCTACACCTTC	CASSQELGRVSYGYTF
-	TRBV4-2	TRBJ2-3	TGTGCCAGCAGCCAAGGAGTCCTAGATACGCAGTATTTT	CASSQGVLDTQYF